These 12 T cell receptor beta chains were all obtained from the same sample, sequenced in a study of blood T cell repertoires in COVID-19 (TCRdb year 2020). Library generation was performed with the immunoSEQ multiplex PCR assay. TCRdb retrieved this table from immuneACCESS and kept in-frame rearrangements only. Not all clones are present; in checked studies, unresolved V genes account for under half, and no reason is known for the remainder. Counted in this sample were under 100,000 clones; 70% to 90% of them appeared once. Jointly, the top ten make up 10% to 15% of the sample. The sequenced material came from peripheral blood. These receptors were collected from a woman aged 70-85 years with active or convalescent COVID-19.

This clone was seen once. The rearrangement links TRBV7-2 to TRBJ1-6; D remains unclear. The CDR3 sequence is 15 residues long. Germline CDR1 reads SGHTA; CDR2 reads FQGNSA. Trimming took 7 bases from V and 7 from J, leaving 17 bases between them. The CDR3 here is CASTPFWGGNSPLHF. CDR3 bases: TGTGCCAGCACCCCGTTTTGGGGAGGCAATTCACCCCTCCACTTT.

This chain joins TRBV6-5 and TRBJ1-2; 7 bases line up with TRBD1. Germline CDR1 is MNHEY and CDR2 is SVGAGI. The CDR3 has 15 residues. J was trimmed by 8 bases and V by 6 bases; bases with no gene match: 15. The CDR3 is CASRSPGQTIYGYTF. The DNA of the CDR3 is TGTGCCAGCAGATCCCCGGGACAGACGATCTACGGCTACACCTTC.

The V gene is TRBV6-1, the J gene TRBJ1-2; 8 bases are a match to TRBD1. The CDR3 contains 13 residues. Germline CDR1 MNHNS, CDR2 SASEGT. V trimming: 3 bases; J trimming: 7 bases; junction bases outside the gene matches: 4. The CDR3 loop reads CASSETGDSGYTF. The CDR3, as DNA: TGTGCCAGCAGTGAGACAGGGGATTCTGGCTACACCTTC.

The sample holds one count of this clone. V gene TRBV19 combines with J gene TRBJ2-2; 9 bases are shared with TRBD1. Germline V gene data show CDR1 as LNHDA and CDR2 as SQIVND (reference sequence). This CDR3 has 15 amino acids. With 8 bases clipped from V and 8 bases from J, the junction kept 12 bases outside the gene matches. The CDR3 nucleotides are TGTGCCAGTCGATTACCGGGACAGGGTAAAGGGGAGCTGTTTTTT. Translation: CASRLPGQGKGELFF.

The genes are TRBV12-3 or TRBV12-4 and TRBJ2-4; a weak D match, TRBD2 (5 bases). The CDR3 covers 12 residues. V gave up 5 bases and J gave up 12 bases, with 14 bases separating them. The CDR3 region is CASSGGTRGQYF. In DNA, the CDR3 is TGTGCCAGCAGTGGCGGAACCCGGGGTCAGTACTTC.

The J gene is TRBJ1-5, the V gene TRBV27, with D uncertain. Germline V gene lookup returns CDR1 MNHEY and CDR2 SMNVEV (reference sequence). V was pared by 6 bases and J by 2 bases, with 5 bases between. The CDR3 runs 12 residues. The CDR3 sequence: CASREGNQPQHF. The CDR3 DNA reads TGTGCCAGCAGGGAGGGCAATCAGCCCCAGCATTTT.

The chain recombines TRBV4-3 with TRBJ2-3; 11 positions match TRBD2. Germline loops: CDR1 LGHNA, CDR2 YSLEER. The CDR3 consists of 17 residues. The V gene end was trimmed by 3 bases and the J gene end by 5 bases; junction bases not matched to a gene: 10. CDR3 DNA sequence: TGCGCCAGCAGCCAGCGACCCGTAGCGGGGGGGCGAGATACGCAGTATTTT. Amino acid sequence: CASSQRPVAGGRDTQYF.

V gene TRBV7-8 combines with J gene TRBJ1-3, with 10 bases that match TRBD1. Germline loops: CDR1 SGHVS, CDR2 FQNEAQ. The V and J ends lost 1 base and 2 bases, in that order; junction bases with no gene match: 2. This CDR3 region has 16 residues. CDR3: CASSLVGTGAGNTIYF. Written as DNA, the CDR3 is TGTGCCAGCAGCTTAGTTGGGACAGGGGCTGGAAACACCATATATTTT.

CDR3 loop: CASSDQTENTEAFF. CDR3 bases: TGTGCCAGCAGTGATCAGACAGAGAACACTGAAGCTTTCTTT. This chain uses TRBV6-1 with TRBJ1-1, with a possible D match to TRBD1 (5 bases). The CDR3 length is 14 residues. Germline CDR1 reads MNHNS; CDR2 reads SASEGT. Trimming removed 3 bases from V and 1 base from J, with 9 bases in between.

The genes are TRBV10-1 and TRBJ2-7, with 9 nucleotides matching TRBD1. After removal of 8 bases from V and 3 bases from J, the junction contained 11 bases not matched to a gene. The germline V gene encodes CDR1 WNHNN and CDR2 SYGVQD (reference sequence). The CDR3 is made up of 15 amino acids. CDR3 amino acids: CASSDPGQGFYEQYF. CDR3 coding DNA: TGCGCCAGCTCCGATCCGGGACAGGGTTTCTACGAGCAGTACTTC.

The CDR3, as DNA: TGTGCCAGCAGCCTCCCTCTAAACTCTGAAGCTTTCTTT. It is translated as CASSLPLNSEAFF. The genes are TRBV12-3 or TRBV12-4 and TRBJ1-1; D not resolved. V was cut by 6 bases and J by 6 bases, with 14 bases left in between. This CDR3 has 13 amino acids.

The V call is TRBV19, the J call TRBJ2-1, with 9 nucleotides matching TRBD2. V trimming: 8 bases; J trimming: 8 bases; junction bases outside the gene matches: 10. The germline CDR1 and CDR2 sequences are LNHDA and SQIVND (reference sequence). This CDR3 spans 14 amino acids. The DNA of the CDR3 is TGTGCCAGTCGGTTTAGCGGGGGCCTGCATGAGCAGTTCTTC. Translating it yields CASRFSGGLHEQFF. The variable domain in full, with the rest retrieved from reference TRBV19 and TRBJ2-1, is DGGITQSPKYLFRKEGQNVTLSCEQNLNHDAMYWYRQDPGQGLRLIYYSQIVNDFQKGDIAEGYSVSREKKESFPLTVTSAQKNPTAFYLCASRFSGGLHEQFFGPGTRLTVL.